The 13 T cell receptor beta chains below were found in one sample sequenced in a study of T cell responses to AZD1222 COVID-19 vaccine. Some clones are missing from TCRdb's copy, which holds only in-frame ones; the method was immunoSEQ multiplex PCR. The sample has under 200,000 clones; under 95% are singletons. The starting material was peripheral blood, obtained 28 days after the second AZD1222 dose. The source of these receptors is an adult who received the AZD1222 COVID-19 vaccine.

This chain uses TRBV10-3 with TRBJ1-2; D unclear. The V end lost 0 bases, the J end lost 4 bases, and 12 bases lay between the germline ends. The CDR3 runs to 15 residues. Looked up from germline, CDR1 is ENHRY and CDR2 is SYGVKD. The CDR3 loop is CAISESGPVGYGYTF. DNA of the CDR3: TGTGCCATCAGTGAGTCGGGTCCAGTGGGCTATGGCTACACCTTC.

A few counts support this clone. The chain combines TRBV4-1 with TRBJ2-1; 8 bases map to TRBD2. Germline V lookup: CDR1 MGHRA, CDR2 YSYEKL. The trim removed 3 bases at V and 4 bases at J, leaving 5 bases unmatched. The CDR3 is 15 amino acids. This CDR3 is CASSQPLAEYNEQFF. The CDR3 nucleotides are TGCGCCAGCAGCCAGCCACTAGCGGAGTACAATGAGCAGTTCTTC.

J is TRBJ1-2 and V is TRBV30, with D maybe TRBD1 (6 bases). The V and J ends lost 0 bases and 4 bases respectively, with 9 bases between them. The germline gives CDR1 GTSNPN, CDR2 SVGIG (reference sequence). The CDR3 is 13 residues long. The CDR3 loop reads CAWSVRGAYGYTF. CDR3 in DNA: TGTGCCTGGAGTGTACGGGGGGCCTATGGCTACACCTTC.

The genes are TRBV5-1 and TRBJ1-5; D perhaps matches TRBD1 (5 bases). Germline CDR1 reads SGHRS; CDR2 reads YFSETQ. CDR3 length: 15 amino acids. V lost 4 bases, J lost 2 bases, and 13 bases lay in between. The CDR3 DNA sequence: TGCGCCAGCAGCGGGAGGGGTAAGGGCAATCAGCCCCAGCATTTT. Residues: CASSGRGKGNQPQHF.

V gene TRBV21-1 combines with J gene TRBJ1-5. TRBV21-1 is a pseudogene. The CDR3 sequence is 15 residues long. CDR3 coding DNA: TGTGCCAGCAGCAAAGTCGGGAGGAGCAATCAGCCCCAGCATTTT. Its translation: CASSKVGRSNQPQHF.

This rearrangement joins TRBV30 to TRBJ1-2; D remains unclear. The CDR3 runs to 13 residues. The V end was cut by 7 bases, the J end by 7 bases, with 19 bases between. Germline-derived CDR1 and CDR2 are GTSNPN and SVGIG (reference sequence). The CDR3 protein is CAFGGYLSAGYTF. In DNA, the CDR3 is TGTGCCTTCGGAGGGTACCTCTCGGCTGGCTACACCTTC.

This clone was seen a few times. CDR3 amino acids: CASSALTGTVPGNTIYF. The CDR3 nucleotides read TGTGCCAGCAGCGCCCTAACCGGGACGGTCCCTGGAAACACCATATATTTT. This chain uses TRBV7-9 with TRBJ1-3; D may be TRBD1 (5 bases). V lost 5 bases and J 2 bases, leaving 19 bases between the germline ends. This CDR3 comprises 17 residues. Germline V CDR1 and CDR2: SEHNR, FQNEAQ (reference sequence). Based on the CDR3 plus reference TRBV7-9 and TRBJ1-3, the full variable domain is DTGVSQNPRHKITKRGQNVTFRCDPISEHNRLYWYRQTLGQGPEFLTYFQNEAQLEKSRLLSDRFSAERPKGSFSTLEIQRTEQGDSAMYLCASSALTGTVPGNTIYFGEGSWLTVV.

The chain uses TRBV18 and TRBJ1-1, with D perhaps matching TRBD1 (5 bases). CDR3 length equals 13 residues. Per the germline V gene, CDR1 is KGHSH and CDR2 is LQKENI. V was cut by 5 bases and J by 4 bases, with 11 bases left in between. The CDR3 DNA reads as TGTGCCAGCTCATCCGAGACAGTCACTGAAGCTTTCTTT. Its protein product is CASSSETVTEAFF.

This chain links TRBV5-1 with TRBJ2-7; D is possibly TRBD1 (6 bases). With 1 base removed from V and 8 bases from J, the gap between germline ends came to 19 bases. The CDR3 contains 15 residues. CDR1 is SGHRS, CDR2 YFSETQ, per germline. CDR3 nucleotide sequence: TGCGCCAGCAGCTTGACCGGGACACGGGGCCCCCAGCAGTACTTC. It specifies CASSLTGTRGPQQYF.

This clone was detected only a few times. V and J are TRBV6-4 and TRBJ2-3; D might be TRBD2 (6 bases). V was clipped by 4 bases and J by 1 base, with 6 bases between them. The length of the CDR3 is 13 residues. CDR1 MRHNA and CDR2 SNTAGT come from the germline V gene. CDR3 DNA: TGTGCCAGCAGTGCGGGGGGCACAGATACGCAGTATTTT. This translates into CASSAGGTDTQYF.

This clone was picked up one time. The CDR3 nucleotides read TGTGCCAGCAGTGATAGTCGCCGCGAGCAGTACTTC. Translating it yields CASSDSRREQYF. The chain combines TRBV6-1 with TRBJ2-7; D ambiguous. The CDR3 is made up of 12 amino acids. Germline V gene sequence: CDR1 MNHNS, CDR2 SASEGT. Trimming cost V 3 bases and J 6 bases, with 9 bases left between them.

The genes are TRBV2 and TRBJ2-7, with 11 bases aligning to TRBD1. The CDR3 sequence is 14 residues long. J gave up 7 bases and V 6 bases, and 8 bases lay outside the gene matches. Germline V gives CDR1 SNHLY, CDR2 FYNNEI. The CDR3 sequence: CASRVRTGGEEQYF. The CDR3 nucleotides are TGTGCCAGCAGGGTAAGGACAGGGGGCGAGGAGCAGTACTTC.

This clone has more than one count but fewer than ten. The chain is built from TRBV24-1 and TRBJ2-7, with 8 nucleotides matching TRBD1. Germline CDR1 is KGHDR and CDR2 is SFDVKD. V shed 6 bases, J shed 2 bases, and the junction held 5 bases outside the gene matches. The CDR3 extends over 14 amino acids. The CDR3 protein is CATSCQQGAYEQYF. The CDR3 region has the DNA TGTGCCACCAGTTGCCAACAGGGGGCCTACGAGCAGTACTTC.